The next 19 T cell receptor beta chains were all read from a single sample in a study of T-cell reconstitution after alpha-beta-depleted transplantation in children (dated by TCRdb to 2016 to 2017). The library was built by means of PCR. The listed sequencing device is Illumina HiSeq 2500. TCR libraries were prepared with molecular barcoding, using unique molecular identifiers to normalize TCRbeta repertoire quantification. TCRdb passed the public sequencing reads through fastp at Q25 and MiXCR, retaining productive beta sequences. Rows are unified per CDR3 protein, each entry keeping the most common DNA and genes. Present in this sample are over 150,000 distinct CDR3 sequences, more than 12% of which were seen just once. The ten largest clones capture approximately 13% of the sample. The sequences come from PBMCs from the stem cell graft donor, collected from the stem cell graft. The receptors derive from a human donor who donated a stem cell graft to a child with acute lymphoblastic leukemia.

This clonotype was detected ten times or more. The chain joins TRBV7-9 to TRBJ1-1; D not certain. Germline CDR1 reads SEHNR; CDR2 reads FQNEAQ (reference sequence). V lost 5 bases to trimming and J lost 0 bases, with 7 bases between them. CDR3 size: 13 residues. The CDR3 protein is CASSLSVNTEAFF. CDR3 in DNA: TGTGCCAGCAGCCTGTCAGTGAACACTGAAGCTTTCTTT.

This clonotype came up many times. The chain employs TRBV27 and TRBJ2-5, with D possibly being TRBD2 (6 bases). Germline V gene lookup returns CDR1 MNHEY and CDR2 SMNVEV (reference sequence). The CDR3 is 15 residues long. The ends were cut back, 2 bases at V and 2 bases at J, with 12 bases in the middle. The CDR3 spells CASSLPSGPQETQYF. CDR3 nucleotides: TGTGCCAGCAGTTTACCCAGCGGGCCTCAAGAGACCCAGTACTTC.

This clonotype was detected many times. The V and J genes are TRBV12-3 or TRBV12-4 and TRBJ1-5; D remains ambiguous. V was pared by 3 bases and J by 2 bases, with 11 bases between. The CDR3 runs to 15 residues. This chain's CDR3 is CASSFGQLRNQPQHF. The CDR3 nucleotides read TGTGCCAGCAGTTTCGGGCAGCTTCGCAATCAGCCCCAGCATTTT.

This clonotype was seen ten or more times. J is TRBJ2-1 and V is TRBV7-9; possibly TRBD1 for D (6 bases). Per germline, CDR1 SEHNR and CDR2 FQNEAQ (reference sequence). V dropped 7 bases and J dropped 10 bases, with 14 bases sitting between them. CDR3 size: 12 residues. The CDR3: CASTSGVPEQFF. The CDR3 nucleotides read TGTGCCAGCACCTCAGGGGTCCCCGAGCAGTTCTTC. Looking up the rest from reference TRBV7-9 and TRBJ2-1 gives the full variable domain: DTGVSQNPRHKITKRGQNVTFRCDPISEHNRLYWYRQTLGQGPEFLTYFQNEAQLEKSRLLSDRFSAERPKGSFSTLEIQRTEQGDSAMYLCASTSGVPEQFFGPGTRLTVL.

The rearrangement joins TRBV11-3 to TRBJ2-4; 7 positions agree with TRBD2. This CDR3 comprises 16 residues. Trimming at V came to 5 bases and at J to 0 bases, leaving 7 bases not matched to a gene. Germline CDR1 and CDR2: SGHNT and YENEEA. The CDR3 bases are TGTGCCAGCAGCAGATCGATAGCGGGAGCCAAAAACATTCAGTACTTC. It encodes CASSRSIAGAKNIQYF.

This clonotype was seen ten or more times. The chain combines TRBV5-1 with TRBJ1-1, with no clear D. V lost 0 bases and J 2 bases, leaving 8 bases between the germline ends. Germline CDR1 reads SGHRS; CDR2 reads YFSETQ. This CDR3 is 14 amino acids long. This CDR3 is CASSLDSDNTEAFF. The CDR3, as DNA: TGCGCCAGCAGCTTGGACAGCGATAACACTGAAGCTTTCTTT.

At least ten counts were recorded for this clonotype. The rearrangement uses TRBV19 and TRBJ2-7; perhaps D is TRBD1 or TRBD2 (5 bases each). The V end was cut by 5 bases, the J end by 7 bases, with 18 bases between. CDR3 length: 14 amino acids. CDR1 is LNHDA and CDR2 is SQIVND in the germline V gene (reference sequence). The CDR3 loop is CASSVNRDLGEQYF. The CDR3 nucleotides read TGTGCCAGTAGTGTAAACCGGGACCTTGGGGAGCAGTACTTC.

This clonotype was recorded once. This may stem from a read error, because a much larger clone lies one nucleotide away. The genes are TRBV12-3 or TRBV12-4 and TRBJ2-1; TRBD2 aligns across 11 bases. The CDR3 runs to 14 residues. CDR3 sequence reads: CASSFTSGSYEHFF. For the CDR3, the DNA is TGTGCCAGCAGTTTTACTAGCGGGAGCTATGAGCATTTCTTC.

This clonotype occurred a few times. This chain joins TRBV5-1 and TRBJ2-5; 10 nucleotides match TRBD2. After removal of 6 bases from V and 3 bases from J, the junction contained 2 bases not matched to a gene. The CDR3 covers 13 residues. CDR1 SGHRS and CDR2 YFSETQ come from the germline V gene. The CDR3 loop is CASTSGGKETQYF. CDR3 coding DNA: TGCGCCAGCACTAGCGGGGGAAAAGAGACCCAGTACTTC.

With respect to this clonotype: A clone one base away is much larger, so this may be a read error. This chain joins TRBV7-9 and TRBJ2-3; 7 nucleotides line up with TRBD1. This CDR3 contains 17 residues. J was trimmed by 4 bases and V by 7 bases; bases with no gene match: 17. Germline V gene data show CDR1 as SEHNR and CDR2 as FQNEAQ (reference sequence). The CDR3: CASTEGKGASSPDTQYF. The CDR3 DNA reads TGTGCCAGCACCGAGGGAAAGGGGGCATCGAGTCCAGATACGCAGTATTTT.

This clonotype appeared a few times. The V and J genes are TRBV20-1 and TRBJ1-1; D not certain. Per the germline V gene, CDR1 is DFQATT and CDR2 is SNEGSKA (reference sequence). Between the trimmed V and J ends, which lost 0 bases and 8 bases, there was a span of 13 bases. This CDR3 has 13 amino acids. CDR3 sequence reads: CSARDLGGGEAFF. The CDR3, as DNA: TGCAGTGCTAGAGACCTCGGAGGCGGGGAAGCTTTCTTT.

This clonotype was counted at least ten times. The rearrangement uses TRBV5-1 and TRBJ1-2; D is ambiguous. The CDR3 has 16 residues. The ends were cut back, 4 bases at V and 4 bases at J, with 20 bases in the middle. Germline assignment: CDR1 SGHRS and CDR2 YFSETQ. The CDR3 sequence: CASSAGASGVGYGYTF. The CDR3 coding sequence is TGCGCCAGCAGCGCCGGAGCATCAGGAGTCGGCTATGGCTACACCTTC.

This clonotype was detected ten times or more. J is TRBJ2-5 and V is TRBV12-3 or TRBV12-4, with TRBD1 matching 7 bases. The CDR3 has 16 amino acids. With V trimmed by 4 bases and J by 4 bases, 12 bases remained unmatched. CDR3 amino acids: CASSSLPGTEGETQYF. In DNA form, the CDR3 reads TGTGCCAGCAGTTCCCTACCCGGGACAGAAGGAGAGACCCAGTACTTC.

This clonotype occurred a few times. The CDR3 nucleotides read TGCAGTGCTAGAATATCAGTCTTAGCCAAAAACATTCAGTACTTC. As protein: CSARISVLAKNIQYF. The chain has TRBV20-1 and TRBJ2-4; no clear D gene. This CDR3 spans 15 amino acids. Per germline, CDR1 DFQATT and CDR2 SNEGSKA (reference sequence). Trimming left V 2 bases short and J 0 bases short, with 11 bases between.

This clonotype was recorded at least ten times. V gene TRBV5-1 combines with J gene TRBJ2-3; D might be TRBD1 (6 bases). The CDR3 has 14 residues. From germline, CDR1 is SGHRS and CDR2 YFSETQ. Trimming left V 0 bases short and J 4 bases short, with 9 bases between. Here the CDR3 reads CASSLAQGSDTQYF. The CDR3 DNA sequence: TGCGCCAGCAGCTTGGCCCAGGGGTCAGATACGCAGTATTTT.

This clonotype was observed at least ten times. J is TRBJ1-2 and V is TRBV12-3 or TRBV12-4; 9 bases line up with TRBD1. CDR3 length: 15 amino acids. Germline trimming cut 3 bases from V and 4 bases from J; bases unmatched to any gene: 6. The CDR3 DNA follows: TGTGCCAGCAGTTTCCACGGGACAGGGACCTATGGCTACACCTTC. It codes for CASSFHGTGTYGYTF.

This chain connects TRBV29-1 to TRBJ2-5, with 9 bases matching TRBD1. The trim removed 6 bases at V and 3 bases at J, leaving 8 bases unmatched. This CDR3 contains 14 residues. The germline V gene encodes CDR1 SQVTM and CDR2 ANQGSEA. The CDR3 here is CSVRLTGGKETQYF. Written as DNA, the CDR3 is TGCAGCGTCCGGCTTACAGGGGGCAAAGAGACCCAGTACTTC.

The genes are TRBV30 and TRBJ2-7; 7 bases fit TRBD1. The germline V gene has CDR1 GTSNPN and CDR2 SVGIG (reference sequence). V trimming: 0 bases; J trimming: 4 bases; junction bases outside the gene matches: 9. The CDR3 is 15 residues long. The CDR3 DNA is TGTGCCTGGAGTGTATACGCGACAGGGCTTTACGAGCAGTACTTC. It is translated as CAWSVYATGLYEQYF. The complete variable domain, with remaining parts taken from reference TRBV30 and TRBJ2-7, reads SQTIHQWPATLVQPVGSPLSLECTVEGTSNPNLYWYRQAAGRGLQLLFYSVGIGQISSEVPQNLSASRPQDRQFILSSKKLLLSDSGFYLCAWSVYATGLYEQYFGPGTRLTVT.

There are many counts of this clonotype. This chain connects TRBV20-1 to TRBJ2-7; D gene unclear. Between the trimmed V and J ends, which lost 0 bases and 3 bases, there was a span of 15 bases. Germline-derived CDR1 and CDR2 are DFQATT and SNEGSKA (reference sequence). The CDR3 contains 15 residues. CDR3 region: CSARDMVNRDYEQYF. DNA for the CDR3: TGCAGTGCTAGAGACATGGTGAACCGAGACTACGAGCAGTACTTC.